This T cell receptor beta chain was recorded in a study of blood T cell repertoires in COVID-19. Study-level information: Collection of acute and convalescent COVID-19 samples took place in the United States, Italy and Spain. Sample material is recorded as cDNA or gDNA derived from T cells, B-cell-depleted T cells, or PBMCs.

V was clipped by 5 bases and J by 2 bases, with 7 bases between them. The CDR3 consists of 13 residues. From germline, CDR1 is SGHTA and CDR2 FQGTGA. In the authors' workflow: Estimated nucleated cell counts came from reference gene primer amplification. Produced via immunoSEQ multiplex PCR; TCRdb's table is partial and in-frame only. D and trimming come from the DNA, and the V and J calls and clone size come from that table. The sample records about 220,000 clones, approximately 83% being singletons. This clone showed up just once. The material sequenced was peripheral blood. This sequence originates from a woman aged 55-70 years with acute or convalescent COVID-19. The genes are TRBV7-3 and TRBJ1-3; a weak D match, TRBD1 (5 bases). The CDR3 is CASSPGPGNTIYF. The CDR3 region has the DNA TGTGCCAGCAGCCCAGGGCCTGGAAACACCATATATTTT. Variable domain in full (rest from reference TRBV7-3 and TRBJ1-3): GAGVSQTPSNKVTEKGKYVELRCDPISGHTALYWYRQSLGQGPEFLIYFQGTGAADDSGLPNDRFFAVRPEGSVSTLKIQRTERGDSAVYLCASSPGPGNTIYFGEGSWLTVV.